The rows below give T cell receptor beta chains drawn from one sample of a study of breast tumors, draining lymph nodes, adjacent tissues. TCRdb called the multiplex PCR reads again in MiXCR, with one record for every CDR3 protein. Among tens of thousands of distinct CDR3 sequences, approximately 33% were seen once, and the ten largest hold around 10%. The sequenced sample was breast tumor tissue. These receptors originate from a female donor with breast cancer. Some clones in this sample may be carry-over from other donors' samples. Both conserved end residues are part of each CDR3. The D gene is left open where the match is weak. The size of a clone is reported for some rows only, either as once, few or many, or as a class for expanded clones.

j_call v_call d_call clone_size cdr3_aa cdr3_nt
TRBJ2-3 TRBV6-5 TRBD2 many CASSSSGGPTDTQYF TGTGCCAGCAGTTCCTCGGGAGGACCGACAGATACGCAGTATTTT
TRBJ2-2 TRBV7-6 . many CASSLAGPGELFF TGTGCCAGCAGCTTGGCAGGCCCCGGGGAGCTGTTTTTT
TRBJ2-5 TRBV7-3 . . CASSPFPQGRETQYF TGTGCCAGCAGCCCCTTTCCACAGGGAAGGGAGACCCAGTACTTC
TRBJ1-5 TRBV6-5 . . CASSYLRGGDSNQPQHF TGTGCCAGCAGTTACTTGCGGGGCGGCGATAGCAATCAGCCCCAGCATTTT
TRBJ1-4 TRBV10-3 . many CAISNNEKLFF TGTGCCATCAGTAATAATGAAAAACTGTTTTTT
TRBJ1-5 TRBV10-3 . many CAISESGGRSNQPQHF TGTGCCATCAGTGAGTCGGGGGGCCGGAGCAATCAGCCCCAGCATTTT
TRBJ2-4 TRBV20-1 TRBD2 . CSATASGRLAKNIQYF TGCAGTGCTACAGCTAGCGGGAGATTAGCCAAAAACATTCAGTACTTC
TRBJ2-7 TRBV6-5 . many CASSYSTGRYEQYF TGTGCCAGCAGTTACTCCACAGGACGCTACGAGCAGTACTTC
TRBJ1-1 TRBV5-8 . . CASSLGTTEAFF TGTGCCAGCAGCTTGGGGACGACTGAAGCTTTCTTT
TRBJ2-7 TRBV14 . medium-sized CASSQVGGNEQYF TGTGCCAGCAGCCAAGTGGGTGGGAACGAGCAGTACTTC
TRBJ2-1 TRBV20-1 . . CSGTPSYNEQFF TGCAGCGGGACACCCTCCTACAATGAGCAGTTCTTC
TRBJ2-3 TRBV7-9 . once CASSLVGEMDTQYF TGTGCCAGCAGCTTAGTTGGGGAGATGGATACGCAGTATTTT
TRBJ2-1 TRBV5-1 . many CASSLAVSLGDEQFF TGCGCCAGCAGCTTGGCGGTTTCCTTGGGGGATGAGCAGTTCTTC
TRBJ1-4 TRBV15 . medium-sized CATSRDRGLPEKLFF TGTGCCACCAGCAGAGATAGGGGACTCCCAGAAAAACTGTTTTTT
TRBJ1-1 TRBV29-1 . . CSVVISAGKYTEAFF TGCAGCGTTGTAATCAGCGCAGGGAAGTACACTGAAGCTTTCTTT
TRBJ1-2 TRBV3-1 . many CASSRRGGGYGYTF TGTGCCAGCAGTCGCAGGGGAGGGGGCTATGGCTACACCTTC
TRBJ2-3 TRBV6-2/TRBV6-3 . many CASSYSPFAGSTDTQYF TGTGCCAGCAGTTACTCTCCATTCGCGGGATCCACAGATACGCAGTATTTT
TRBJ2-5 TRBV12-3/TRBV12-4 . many CASSPAGRETQYF TGTGCCAGCAGCCCAGCGGGCCGGGAGACCCAGTACTTC
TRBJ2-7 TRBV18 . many CASSSDSYEQYF TGTGCCAGCTCTTCTGACAGCTACGAGCAGTACTTC
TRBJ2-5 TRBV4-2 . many CASSQDSAGAGETQYF TGTGCCAGCAGCCAAGATTCGGCGGGGGCGGGAGAGACCCAGTACTTC
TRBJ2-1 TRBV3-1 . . CASSLLGDHGQFF TGTGCCAGCAGCCTTTTGGGAGACCATGGGCAGTTCTTC
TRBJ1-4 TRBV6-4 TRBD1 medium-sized CARTGGKEKIRCDEKLFF TGTGCCAGAACAGGGGGCAAAGAAAAGATCCGCTGTGATGAAAAACTGTTTTTT
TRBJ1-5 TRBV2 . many CASRGRLGIGQPQHF TGTGCCAGCAGAGGCCGCCTGGGGATAGGCCAGCCCCAGCATTTT
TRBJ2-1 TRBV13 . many CASSLEGLEQFF TGTGCCAGCAGCTTAGAGGGCCTTGAGCAGTTCTTC
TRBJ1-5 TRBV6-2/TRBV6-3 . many CASSYPSGHYNQPQHF TGTGCCAGCAGTTACCCCTCGGGACACTACAATCAGCCCCAGCATTTT
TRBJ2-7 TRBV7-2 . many CASSLVIAAYEQYF TGTGCCAGCAGCTTAGTGATAGCGGCCTACGAGCAGTACTTC
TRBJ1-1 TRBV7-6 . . CASSPGVDTEAFF TGTGCCAGCAGCCCAGGGGTGGACACTGAAGCTTTCTTT
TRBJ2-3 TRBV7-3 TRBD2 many CASSLYGSGRALDTQYF TGTGCCAGCAGCTTATACGGGAGCGGGAGGGCCTTAGATACGCAGTATTTT
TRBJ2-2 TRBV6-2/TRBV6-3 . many CASSFTGGGELFF TGTGCCAGCAGTTTCACAGGCGGCGGGGAGCTGTTTTTT
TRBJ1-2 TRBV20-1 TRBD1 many CSATGGENYGYTF TGCAGTGCAACAGGGGGGGAGAACTATGGCTACACCTTC
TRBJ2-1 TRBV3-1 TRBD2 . CASSLGLAGGRYNEQFF TGTGCCAGCAGCCTAGGACTAGCGGGAGGTCGCTACAATGAGCAGTTCTTC
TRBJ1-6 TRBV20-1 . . CSAREGDSPLHF TGCAGTGCTAGAGAAGGAGATTCACCCCTCCACTTT
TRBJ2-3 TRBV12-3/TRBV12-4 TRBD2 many CASSFLATSATHTDTQYF TGTGCCAGCAGTTTTCTTGCGACTAGCGCTACACACACAGATACGCAGTATTTT
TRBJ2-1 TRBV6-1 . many CASNPGWEYNEQFF TGTGCCAGTAATCCGGGATGGGAGTACAATGAGCAGTTCTTC
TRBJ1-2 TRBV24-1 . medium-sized CATSDFDGYTF TGTGCCACCAGTGATTTCGATGGCTACACCTTC
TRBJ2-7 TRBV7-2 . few CASSLSKGYEQYF TGTGCCAGCAGCTTATCTAAGGGGTACGAGCAGTACTTC
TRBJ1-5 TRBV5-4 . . CASSFAGGSNQPQHF TGTGCCAGCAGCTTTGCGGGAGGGAGCAATCAGCCCCAGCATTTT
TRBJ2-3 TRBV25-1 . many CASSTPGFDTQYF TGTGCCAGCAGTACCCCCGGCTTCGACACGCAGTATTTT
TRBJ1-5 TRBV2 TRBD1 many CASRAGQGNQPQHF TGTGCCAGCAGGGCGGGACAGGGCAATCAGCCCCAGCATTTT
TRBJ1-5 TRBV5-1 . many CASSLQGENQPQHF TGCGCCAGCAGCCTACAGGGAGAAAATCAGCCCCAGCATTTT
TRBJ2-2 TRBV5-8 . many CASSTDRNTGELFF TGTGCCAGCAGCACCGACAGGAACACCGGGGAGCTGTTTTTT
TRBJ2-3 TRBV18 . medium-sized CASSQPEISPDTQYF TGTGCCAGCTCACAACCAGAGATCAGCCCAGATACGCAGTATTTT
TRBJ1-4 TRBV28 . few CASSLPGGSNEKLFF TGTGCCAGCAGTCTGCCTGGGGGGTCTAATGAAAAACTGTTTTTT
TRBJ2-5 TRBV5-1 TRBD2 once CASSSLVRAGGQETRYF TGCGCCAGCAGCTCCCTGGTACGGGCGGGGGGCCAAGAGACCCGGTACTTC
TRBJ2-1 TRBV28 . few CASSPSVNIEQFF TGTGCCAGCAGCCCAAGTGTCAATATTGAGCAGTTCTTC
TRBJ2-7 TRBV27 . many CASSYGQGSDEQYF TGTGCCAGCAGTTACGGGCAGGGGAGCGACGAGCAGTACTTC
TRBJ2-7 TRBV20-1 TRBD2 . CSAERLTSGTYEQYF TGCAGTGCCGAGAGATTAACTAGCGGGACTTACGAGCAGTACTTC
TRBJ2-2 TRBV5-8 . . CASSTDRNTGEPFF TGTGCCAGCAGCACCGACAGGAACACCGGGGAGCCGTTTTTT
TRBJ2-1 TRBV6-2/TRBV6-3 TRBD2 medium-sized CASSYPGTSGSSYNEQFF TGTGCCAGCAGTTACCCCGGGACTAGCGGTAGCTCCTACAATGAGCAGTTCTTC
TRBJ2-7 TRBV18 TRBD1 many CASSPPAGGNEQYF TGTGCCAGCTCACCACCGGCAGGGGGCAACGAGCAGTACTTC
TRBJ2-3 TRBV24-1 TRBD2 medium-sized CATGEASGTDTQYF TGTGCCACCGGAGAGGCTAGCGGAACAGATACGCAGTATTTT
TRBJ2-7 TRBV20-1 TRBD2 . CSARPGGVEQYF TGCAGTGCTAGACCGGGGGGGGTAGAGCAGTACTTC
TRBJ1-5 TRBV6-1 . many CASSPGTEAQHF TGTGCCAGCAGCCCCGGGACGGAAGCCCAGCATTTT
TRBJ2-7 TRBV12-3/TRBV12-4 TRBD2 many CASSLDGLAGVFGDEQYF TGTGCCAGCAGTTTAGACGGACTAGCGGGAGTATTCGGCGACGAGCAGTACTTC
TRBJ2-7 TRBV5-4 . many CASSSSPPVEQYF TGTGCCAGCAGCTCCTCCCCCCCAGTCGAGCAGTACTTC
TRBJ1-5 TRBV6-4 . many CASSDFFEGNQPQHF TGTGCCAGCAGTGATTTTTTCGAGGGGAATCAGCCCCAGCATTTT
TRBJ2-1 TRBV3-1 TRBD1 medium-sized CASSQDRGLHIFNEQFF TGTGCCAGCAGCCAAGATAGGGGGCTCCACATTTTCAATGAGCAGTTCTTC
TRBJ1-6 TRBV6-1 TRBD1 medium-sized CASSELQGSGVSPLHF TGTGCCAGCAGTGAGCTACAGGGGTCGGGCGTATCACCCCTCCACTTT
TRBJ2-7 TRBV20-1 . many CSARGSGGTFPPEQYF TGCAGTGCTAGAGGTTCCGGCGGGACCTTCCCCCCGGAGCAGTACTTC
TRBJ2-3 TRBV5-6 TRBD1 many CASSPGTGTDTQYF TGTGCCAGCAGCCCCGGGACAGGGACTGATACGCAGTATTTT